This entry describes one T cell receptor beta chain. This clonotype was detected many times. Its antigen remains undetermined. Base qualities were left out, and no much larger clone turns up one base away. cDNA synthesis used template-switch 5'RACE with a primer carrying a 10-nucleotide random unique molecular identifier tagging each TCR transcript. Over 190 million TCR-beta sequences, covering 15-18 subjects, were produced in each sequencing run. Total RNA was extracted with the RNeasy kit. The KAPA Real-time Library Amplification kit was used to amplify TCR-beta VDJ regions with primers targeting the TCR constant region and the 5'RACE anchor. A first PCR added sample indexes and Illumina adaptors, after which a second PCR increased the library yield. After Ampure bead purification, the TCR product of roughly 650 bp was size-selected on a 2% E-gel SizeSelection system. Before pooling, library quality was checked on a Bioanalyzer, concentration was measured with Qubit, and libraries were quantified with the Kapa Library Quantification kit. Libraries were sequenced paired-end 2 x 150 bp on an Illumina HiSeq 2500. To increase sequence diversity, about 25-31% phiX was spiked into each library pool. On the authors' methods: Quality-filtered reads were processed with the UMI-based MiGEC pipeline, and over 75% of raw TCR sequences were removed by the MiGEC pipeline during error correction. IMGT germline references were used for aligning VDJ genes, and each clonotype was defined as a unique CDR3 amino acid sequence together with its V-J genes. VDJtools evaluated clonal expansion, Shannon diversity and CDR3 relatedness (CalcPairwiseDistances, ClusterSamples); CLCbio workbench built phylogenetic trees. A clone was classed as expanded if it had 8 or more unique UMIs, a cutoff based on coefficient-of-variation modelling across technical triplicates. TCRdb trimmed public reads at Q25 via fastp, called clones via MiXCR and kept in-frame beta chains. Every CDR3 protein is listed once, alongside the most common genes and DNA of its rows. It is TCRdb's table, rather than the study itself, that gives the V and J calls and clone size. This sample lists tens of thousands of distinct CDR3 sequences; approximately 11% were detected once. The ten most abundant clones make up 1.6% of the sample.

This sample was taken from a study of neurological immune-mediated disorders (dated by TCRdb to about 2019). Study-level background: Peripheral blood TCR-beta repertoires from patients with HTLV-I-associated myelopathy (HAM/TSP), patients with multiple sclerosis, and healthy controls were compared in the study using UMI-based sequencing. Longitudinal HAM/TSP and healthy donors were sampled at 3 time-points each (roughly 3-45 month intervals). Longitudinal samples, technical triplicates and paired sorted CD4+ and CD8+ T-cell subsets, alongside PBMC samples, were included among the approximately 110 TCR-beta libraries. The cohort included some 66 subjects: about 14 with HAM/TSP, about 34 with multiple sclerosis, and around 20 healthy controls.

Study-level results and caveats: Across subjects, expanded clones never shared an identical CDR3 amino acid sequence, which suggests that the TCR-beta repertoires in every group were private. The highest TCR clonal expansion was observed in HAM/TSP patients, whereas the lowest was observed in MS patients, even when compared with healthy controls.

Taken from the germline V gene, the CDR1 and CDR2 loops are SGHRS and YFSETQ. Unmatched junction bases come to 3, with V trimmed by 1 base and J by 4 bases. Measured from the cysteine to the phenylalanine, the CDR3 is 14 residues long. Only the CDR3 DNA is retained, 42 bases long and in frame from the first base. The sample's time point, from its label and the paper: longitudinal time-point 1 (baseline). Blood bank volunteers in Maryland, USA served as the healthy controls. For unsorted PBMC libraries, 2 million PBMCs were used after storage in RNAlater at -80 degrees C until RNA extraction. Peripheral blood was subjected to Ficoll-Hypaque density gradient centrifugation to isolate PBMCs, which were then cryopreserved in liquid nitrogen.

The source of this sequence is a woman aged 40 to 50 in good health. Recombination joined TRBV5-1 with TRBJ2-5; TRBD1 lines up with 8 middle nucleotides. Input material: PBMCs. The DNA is TGCGCCAGCAGCTTGTCCACAGGGGGAGAGACCCAGTACTTC. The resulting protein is CASSLSTGGETQYF.